This is a list of T cell receptor beta chains from one sample in a study of shared clonotypes between healthy human individuals. Profiling relied on immunoSEQ multiplex PCR, and the TCRdb table lists in-frame clones only, not all of them. The top ten hold 0.11% of the sample, which has approximately 650,000 clones, about 95% seen once. Input material: naive CD8+ T cells sorted from blood. The receptor set was obtained from a woman aged 25 to 39 in good health. Both conserved end residues are part of each CDR3. Each record gives: V gene, clone size, D gene, J gene, CDR3 protein, CDR3 DNA. D genes are given only for firm matches. Part of the rows lack a size; the others show once, few, many or a class for expanded clones.

v_call: TRBV4-1
clone_size: -
d_call: -
j_call: TRBJ2-3
cdr3_aa: CASSQGPIADTQYF
cdr3_nt: TGCGCCAGCAGCCAAGGGCCAATTGCAGATACGCAGTATTTT

v_call: TRBV5-1
clone_size: -
d_call: -
j_call: TRBJ1-5
cdr3_aa: CASSPSAGNNQPQHF
cdr3_nt: TGCGCCAGCAGCCCCAGCGCGGGAAACAATCAGCCCCAGCATTTT

v_call: TRBV28
clone_size: -
d_call: -
j_call: TRBJ1-5
cdr3_aa: CASSLMGGYGENQPQHF
cdr3_nt: TGTGCCAGCAGTTTAATGGGGGGCTACGGGGAGAATCAGCCCCAGCATTTT

v_call: TRBV9
clone_size: -
d_call: TRBD2
j_call: TRBJ2-3
cdr3_aa: CASSFSGTVDTQYF
cdr3_nt: TGTGCCAGCAGCTTTAGCGGGACTGTAGATACGCAGTATTTT

v_call: TRBV7-9
clone_size: -
d_call: -
j_call: TRBJ2-1
cdr3_aa: CASSSGSNEQFF
cdr3_nt: TGTGCCAGCAGCTCCGGTTCGAATGAGCAGTTCTTC

v_call: TRBV28
clone_size: -
d_call: -
j_call: TRBJ2-7
cdr3_aa: CASASYEQYF
cdr3_nt: TGTGCCAGCGCATCGTACGAGCAGTACTTC

v_call: TRBV28
clone_size: -
d_call: TRBD2
j_call: TRBJ2-5
cdr3_aa: CASSPRGSGRSQETQYF
cdr3_nt: TGTGCCAGCAGCCCCCGGGGGAGCGGGAGGAGCCAAGAGACCCAGTACTTC

v_call: TRBV27
clone_size: -
d_call: -
j_call: TRBJ2-1
cdr3_aa: CASSYGWGEQFF
cdr3_nt: TGTGCCAGCAGTTATGGCTGGGGTGAGCAGTTCTTC

v_call: TRBV27
clone_size: -
d_call: -
j_call: TRBJ1-5
cdr3_aa: CASSFTGSNQPQHF
cdr3_nt: TGTGCCAGCAGTTTTACGGGGAGCAATCAGCCCCAGCATTTT

v_call: TRBV27
clone_size: -
d_call: -
j_call: TRBJ1-2
cdr3_aa: CASSLMAGSGYTF
cdr3_nt: TGTGCCAGCAGTTTAATGGCAGGATCAGGCTACACCTTC

v_call: TRBV27
clone_size: -
d_call: TRBD2
j_call: TRBJ2-1
cdr3_aa: CASSLGVLAGGYNNEQFF
cdr3_nt: TGTGCCAGCAGTTTAGGTGTACTAGCGGGAGGCTATAACAATGAGCAGTTCTTC

v_call: TRBV27
clone_size: -
d_call: TRBD1
j_call: TRBJ1-2
cdr3_aa: CASSGDSYGYTF
cdr3_nt: TGTGCCAGCAGTGGGGACAGCTATGGCTACACCTTC

v_call: TRBV7-9
clone_size: -
d_call: -
j_call: TRBJ2-7
cdr3_aa: CASSFQGVHEQYF
cdr3_nt: TGTGCCAGCAGCTTCCAGGGCGTCCACGAGCAGTACTTC

v_call: TRBV6-5
clone_size: -
d_call: -
j_call: TRBJ1-1
cdr3_aa: CASSHPDGLNTEAFF
cdr3_nt: TGTGCCAGCAGTCACCCAGACGGGCTCAACACTGAAGCTTTCTTT

v_call: TRBV5-6
clone_size: -
d_call: TRBD2
j_call: TRBJ2-7
cdr3_aa: CASSFGASGRYEQYF
cdr3_nt: TGTGCCAGCAGCTTCGGGGCTAGCGGGAGATACGAGCAGTACTTC

v_call: TRBV13
clone_size: -
d_call: TRBD2
j_call: TRBJ2-1
cdr3_aa: CASSFLAGGPFNEQFF
cdr3_nt: TGTGCCAGCAGCTTTCTAGCGGGAGGGCCCTTCAATGAGCAGTTCTTC

v_call: TRBV15
clone_size: -
d_call: TRBD1
j_call: TRBJ2-5
cdr3_aa: CATRDRGLETQYF
cdr3_nt: TGTGCCACGCGGGACAGGGGGCTGGAGACCCAGTACTTC

v_call: TRBV27
clone_size: -
d_call: -
j_call: TRBJ2-7
cdr3_aa: CASSFLQGHEQYF
cdr3_nt: TGTGCCAGCAGTTTCCTTCAGGGTCACGAGCAGTACTTC

v_call: TRBV4-1
clone_size: -
d_call: -
j_call: TRBJ2-7
cdr3_aa: CASSQGGYEQYF
cdr3_nt: TGCGCCAGCAGCCAAGGTGGCTACGAGCAGTACTTC

v_call: TRBV13
clone_size: -
d_call: -
j_call: TRBJ1-5
cdr3_aa: CASSFEGRKPQHF
cdr3_nt: TGTGCCAGCAGCTTCGAAGGGAGGAAGCCCCAGCATTTT

v_call: TRBV7-9
clone_size: -
d_call: TRBD1
j_call: TRBJ1-2
cdr3_aa: CASSSGYRGTSDNYGYTF
cdr3_nt: TGTGCCAGCAGCAGTGGGTACAGGGGCACGTCGGATAACTATGGCTACACCTTC

v_call: TRBV9
clone_size: -
d_call: -
j_call: TRBJ2-5
cdr3_aa: CASSLSWRAGETQYF
cdr3_nt: TGTGCCAGCAGCCTAAGTTGGAGGGCCGGAGAGACCCAGTACTTC

v_call: TRBV4-2
clone_size: -
d_call: TRBD2
j_call: TRBJ2-1
cdr3_aa: CASSQLAGVYNEQFF
cdr3_nt: TGTGCCAGCAGCCAGCTAGCGGGGGTTTACAATGAGCAGTTCTTC

v_call: TRBV5-1
clone_size: once
d_call: TRBD1
j_call: TRBJ2-7
cdr3_aa: CASSSQGAAYEQYF
cdr3_nt: TGCGCCAGCAGCTCGCAGGGGGCGGCCTACGAGCAGTACTTC

v_call: TRBV28
clone_size: -
d_call: TRBD2
j_call: TRBJ2-1
cdr3_aa: CASRASLAGDNEQFF
cdr3_nt: TGTGCCAGCAGGGCCTCCCTAGCGGGGGACAATGAGCAGTTCTTC

v_call: TRBV7-6
clone_size: -
d_call: TRBD2
j_call: TRBJ2-7
cdr3_aa: CASSNRLAGTEQYF
cdr3_nt: TGTGCCAGCAGCAATAGACTAGCGGGAACCGAGCAGTACTTC

v_call: TRBV28
clone_size: -
d_call: -
j_call: TRBJ2-1
cdr3_aa: CASSSSPGYNEQFF
cdr3_nt: TGTGCCAGCAGTTCCTCCCCCGGTTACAATGAGCAGTTCTTC

v_call: TRBV9
clone_size: -
d_call: TRBD2
j_call: TRBJ2-7
cdr3_aa: CASSPRETSRTYEQYF
cdr3_nt: TGTGCCAGCAGCCCCCGCGAGACTAGCAGAACCTACGAGCAGTACTTC

v_call: TRBV28
clone_size: -
d_call: -
j_call: TRBJ2-3
cdr3_aa: CASSLPGPAGPDTQYF
cdr3_nt: TGTGCCAGCAGCCTCCCCGGACCTGCGGGGCCAGATACGCAGTATTTT

v_call: TRBV11-1
clone_size: -
d_call: -
j_call: TRBJ2-3
cdr3_aa: CASSLPPKRLVGADTQYF
cdr3_nt: TGTGCCAGCAGCCTACCTCCCAAGCGGCTAGTAGGGGCAGATACGCAGTATTTT

v_call: TRBV29-1
clone_size: -
d_call: TRBD1
j_call: TRBJ1-2
cdr3_aa: CSVVQGSLGYTF
cdr3_nt: TGCAGCGTCGTACAGGGGTCCCTTGGCTACACCTTC

v_call: TRBV12-5
clone_size: -
d_call: -
j_call: TRBJ1-5
cdr3_aa: CASGLIITGLSNQPQHF
cdr3_nt: TGTGCTAGTGGTTTGATAATAACAGGCCTTAGCAATCAGCCCCAGCATTTT

v_call: TRBV28
clone_size: -
d_call: -
j_call: TRBJ2-7
cdr3_aa: CASRGGGGYEQYF
cdr3_nt: TGTGCCAGCAGAGGGGGAGGGGGCTACGAGCAGTACTTC

v_call: TRBV4-1
clone_size: -
d_call: TRBD1
j_call: TRBJ1-2
cdr3_aa: CASSSAGTGSGYTF
cdr3_nt: TGCGCCAGCAGCTCCGCCGGGACAGGGTCTGGCTACACCTTC

v_call: TRBV19
clone_size: -
d_call: TRBD1
j_call: TRBJ2-2
cdr3_aa: CASSNTGTGNTGELFF
cdr3_nt: TGTGCCAGTAGTAACACCGGGACAGGGAACACCGGGGAGCTGTTTTTT

v_call: TRBV27
clone_size: -
d_call: -
j_call: TRBJ2-1
cdr3_aa: CASSLGPHNEQFF
cdr3_nt: TGTGCCAGCAGTTTAGGGCCCCACAATGAGCAGTTCTTC

v_call: TRBV2
clone_size: -
d_call: -
j_call: TRBJ2-1
cdr3_aa: CASSPARLNEQFF
cdr3_nt: TGTGCCAGCAGTCCGGCCCGGTTAAATGAGCAGTTCTTC

v_call: TRBV27
clone_size: -
d_call: -
j_call: TRBJ1-6
cdr3_aa: CASNLSGLHF
cdr3_nt: TGTGCCAGCAACCTGAGCGGCCTCCACTTT

v_call: TRBV7-9
clone_size: -
d_call: TRBD1
j_call: TRBJ2-7
cdr3_aa: CASSSRDRIYEQYF
cdr3_nt: TGTGCCAGCAGCTCCCGGGACAGGATTTACGAGCAGTACTTC

v_call: TRBV7-7
clone_size: once
d_call: -
j_call: TRBJ2-2
cdr3_aa: CASSSPLGAGGTGELFF
cdr3_nt: TGTGCCAGCAGCTCGCCCTTAGGAGCTGGGGGCACCGGGGAGCTGTTTTTT